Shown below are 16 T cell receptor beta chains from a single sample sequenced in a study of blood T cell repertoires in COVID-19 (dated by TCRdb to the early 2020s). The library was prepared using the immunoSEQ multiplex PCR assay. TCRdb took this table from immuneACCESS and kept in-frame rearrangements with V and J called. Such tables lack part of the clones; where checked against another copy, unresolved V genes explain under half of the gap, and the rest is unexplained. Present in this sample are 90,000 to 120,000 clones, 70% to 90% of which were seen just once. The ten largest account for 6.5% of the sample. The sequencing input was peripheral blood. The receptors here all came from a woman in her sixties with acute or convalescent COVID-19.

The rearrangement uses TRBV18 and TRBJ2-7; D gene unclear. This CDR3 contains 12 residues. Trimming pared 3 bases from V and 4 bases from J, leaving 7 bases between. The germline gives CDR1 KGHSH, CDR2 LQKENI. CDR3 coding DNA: TGTGCCAGCTCACCTAGTTCTTACGAGCAGTACTTC. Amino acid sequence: CASSPSSYEQYF.

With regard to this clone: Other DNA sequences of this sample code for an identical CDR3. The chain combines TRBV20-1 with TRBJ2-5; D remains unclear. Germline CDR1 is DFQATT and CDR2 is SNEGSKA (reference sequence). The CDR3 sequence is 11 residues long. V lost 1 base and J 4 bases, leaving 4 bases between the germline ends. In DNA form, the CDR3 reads TGCAGTGCTAGAGCCGGAGAGACCCAGTACTTC. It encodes CSARAGETQYF.

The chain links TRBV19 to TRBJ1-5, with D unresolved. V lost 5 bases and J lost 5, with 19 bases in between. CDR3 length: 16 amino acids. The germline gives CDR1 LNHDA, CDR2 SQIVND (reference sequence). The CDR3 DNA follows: TGTGCCAGTAGTCCTGTACGACTCGTTGTGGATCAGCCCCAGCATTTT. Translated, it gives CASSPVRLVVDQPQHF.

The CDR3 DNA sequence: TGTGCCAGCGTTCGGGACAGGGGGCCTTTCAATCAGCCCCAGCATTTT. The encoded protein is CASVRDRGPFNQPQHF. The chain links TRBV28 to TRBJ1-5; 12 positions agree with TRBD1. The length of the CDR3 is 16 residues. Germline values: CDR1 MDHEN, CDR2 SYDVKM. V lost 8 bases to trimming and J lost 3 bases; unmatched junction nucleotides: 8.

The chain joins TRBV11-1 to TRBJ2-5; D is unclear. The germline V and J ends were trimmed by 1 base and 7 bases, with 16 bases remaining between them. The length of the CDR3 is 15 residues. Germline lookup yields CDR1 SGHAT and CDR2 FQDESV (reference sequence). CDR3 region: CASSLGASGILTQYF. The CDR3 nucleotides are TGTGCCAGCAGCTTAGGGGCATCCGGAATATTGACCCAGTACTTC.

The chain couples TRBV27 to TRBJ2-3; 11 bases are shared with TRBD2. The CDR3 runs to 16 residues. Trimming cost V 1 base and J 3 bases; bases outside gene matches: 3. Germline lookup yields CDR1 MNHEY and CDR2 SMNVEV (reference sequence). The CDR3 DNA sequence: TGTGCCAGCAGTTTATGGGGACTAGCGGAGACAGATACGCAGTATTTT. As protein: CASSLWGLAETDTQYF.

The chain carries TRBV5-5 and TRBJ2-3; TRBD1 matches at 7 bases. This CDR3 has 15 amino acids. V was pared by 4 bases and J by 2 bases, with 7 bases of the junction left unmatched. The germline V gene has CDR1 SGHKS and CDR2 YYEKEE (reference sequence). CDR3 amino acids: CASSQGDSYTDTQYF. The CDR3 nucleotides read TGTGCCAGCAGCCAGGGGGACAGTTACACAGATACGCAGTATTTT.

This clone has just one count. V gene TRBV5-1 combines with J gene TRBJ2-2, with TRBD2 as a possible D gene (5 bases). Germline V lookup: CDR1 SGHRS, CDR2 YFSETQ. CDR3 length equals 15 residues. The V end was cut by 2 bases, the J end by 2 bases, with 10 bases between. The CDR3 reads CASSFTSPNTGELFF. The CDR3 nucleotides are TGCGCCAGCAGCTTTACTAGTCCCAACACCGGGGAGCTGTTTTTT.

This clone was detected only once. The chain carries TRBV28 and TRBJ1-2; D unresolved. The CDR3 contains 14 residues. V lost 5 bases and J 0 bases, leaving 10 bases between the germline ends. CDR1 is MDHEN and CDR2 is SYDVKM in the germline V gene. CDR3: CASSESGTNYGYTF. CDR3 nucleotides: TGTGCCAGCAGTGAATCCGGGACTAACTATGGCTACACCTTC.

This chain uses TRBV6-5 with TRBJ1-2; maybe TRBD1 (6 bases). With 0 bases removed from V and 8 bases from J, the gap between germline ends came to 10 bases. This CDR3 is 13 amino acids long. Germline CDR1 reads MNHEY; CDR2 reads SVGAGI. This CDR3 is CASSYSQGRGYTF. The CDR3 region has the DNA TGTGCCAGCAGTTACTCACAGGGTAGGGGCTACACCTTC.

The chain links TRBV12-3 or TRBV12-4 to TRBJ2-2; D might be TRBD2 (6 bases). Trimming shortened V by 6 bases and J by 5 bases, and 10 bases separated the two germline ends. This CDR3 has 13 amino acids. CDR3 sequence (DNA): TGTGCCAGCAGCTGGGGGAGGACCGGGGAGCTGTTTTTT. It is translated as CASSWGRTGELFF.

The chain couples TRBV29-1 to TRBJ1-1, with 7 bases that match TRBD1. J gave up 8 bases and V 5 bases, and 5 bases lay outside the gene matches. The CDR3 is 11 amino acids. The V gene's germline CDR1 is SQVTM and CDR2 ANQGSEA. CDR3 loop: CSVSDREEAFF. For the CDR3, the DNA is TGCAGCGTTTCCGACAGGGAGGAAGCTTTCTTT.

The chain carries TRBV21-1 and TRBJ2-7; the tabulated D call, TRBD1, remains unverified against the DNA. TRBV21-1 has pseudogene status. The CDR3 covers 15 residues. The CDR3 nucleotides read TGTGCCAGCAAACGCGGTCAGGGATGGTCCTACGAGCAGTACGTC. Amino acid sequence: CASKRGQGWSYEQYV.

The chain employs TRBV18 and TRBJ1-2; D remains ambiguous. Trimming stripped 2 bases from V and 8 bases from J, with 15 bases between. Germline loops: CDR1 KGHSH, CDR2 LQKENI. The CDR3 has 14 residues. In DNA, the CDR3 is TGTGCCAGCTCACCATGGACTTCAACGGAAGGCTACACCTTC. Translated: CASSPWTSTEGYTF. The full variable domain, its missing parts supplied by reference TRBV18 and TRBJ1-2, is NAGVMQNPRHLVRRRGQEARLRCSPMKGHSHVYWYRQLPEEGLKFMVYLQKENIIDESGMPKERFSAEFPKEGPSILRIQQVVRGDSAAYFCASSPWTSTEGYTFGSGTRLTVV.

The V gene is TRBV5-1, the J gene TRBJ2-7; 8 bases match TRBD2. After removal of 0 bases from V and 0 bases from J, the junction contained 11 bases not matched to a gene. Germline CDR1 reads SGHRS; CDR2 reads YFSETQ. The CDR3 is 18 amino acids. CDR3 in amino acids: CASSLEPPGGRSSYEQYF. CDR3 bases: TGCGCCAGCAGCTTGGAGCCCCCGGGAGGGAGAAGCTCCTACGAGCAGTACTTC.

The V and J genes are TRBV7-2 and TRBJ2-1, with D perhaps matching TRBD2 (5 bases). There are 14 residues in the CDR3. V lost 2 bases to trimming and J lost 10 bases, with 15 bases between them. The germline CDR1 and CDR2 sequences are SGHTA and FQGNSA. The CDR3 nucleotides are TGTGCCAGCAGCTTAAATCACGGGGTAGGCGAGCAGTTCTTC. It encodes CASSLNHGVGEQFF. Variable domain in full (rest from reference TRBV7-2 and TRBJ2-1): GAGVSQSPSNKVTEKGKDVELRCDPISGHTALYWYRQSLGQGLEFLIYFQGNSAPDKSGLPSDRFSAERTGGSVSTLTIQRTQQEDSAVYLCASSLNHGVGEQFFGPGTRLTVL.